The 26 T cell receptor beta chains reported below all come from one sample, sequenced in a study of cytomegalovirus exposure and HLA in healthy donors. It was with 60 Vbeta and 13 Jbeta primers that the PCR ran. The table came from immunoSEQ multiplex PCR; TCRdb's copy has only in-frame clones and leaves some out. This sample has tens of thousands of clones; 84% occur once, and the top ten carry 5.6%. The sequencing input was PBMCs. The receptors stem from a woman aged 18-30 years in good health and CMV-seropositive.

The chain employs TRBV7-9 and TRBJ2-5, with 7 bases identical to TRBD1. The CDR3 spans 12 residues. The J segment lost 5 bases and the V segment lost 6 bases, leaving 3 bases of the junction unmatched. CDR1 and CDR2 (germline): SEHNR, FQNEAQ (reference sequence). This chain's CDR3 is CASRQGRETQYF. CDR3 bases: TGTGCCAGCAGACAGGGGCGGGAGACCCAGTACTTC.

J is TRBJ2-5 and V is TRBV5-4; D possibly corresponds to TRBD1 (5 bases). From germline, CDR1 is SGHNT and CDR2 YYREEE (reference sequence). The length of the CDR3 is 14 residues. Deletions cut 5 bases from V and 2 bases from J, with 13 bases between. The CDR3 here is CASSSQGSQETQYF. In nucleotides, the CDR3 is TGTGCCAGCAGTTCCCAGGGATCTCAAGAGACCCAGTACTTC.

The chain couples TRBV5-1 to TRBJ1-5, with TRBD1 matching over 8 bases. CDR3 length: 13 residues. Per germline, CDR1 SGHRS and CDR2 YFSETQ. J was trimmed by 7 bases and V by 4 bases; bases with no gene match: 4. This chain's CDR3 is CASSLGQGQPQHF. CDR3 DNA sequence: TGCGCCAGCAGCCTCGGACAGGGCCAGCCCCAGCATTTT. The full variable domain, in which reference TRBV5-1 and TRBJ1-5 provide the parts outside the CDR3, is KAGVTQTPRYLIKTRGQQVTLSCSPISGHRSVSWYQQTPGQGLQFLFEYFSETQRNKGNFPGRFSGRQFSNSRSEMNVSTLELGDSALYLCASSLGQGQPQHFGDGTRLSIL.

This sequence joins TRBV9 and TRBJ1-5; the D is unclear. The length of the CDR3 is 14 residues. Trimming took 0 bases from V and 6 from J, leaving 10 bases between them. Germline V gene sequence: CDR1 SGDLS, CDR2 YYNGEE. CDR3 nucleotides: TGTGCCAGCAGCGTAGGTTCCGGGAGTCAGCCCCAGCATTTT. Encoded protein: CASSVGSGSQPQHF.

The genes are TRBV4-1 and TRBJ2-3, with 7 nucleotides matching TRBD2. The CDR3 is made up of 16 amino acids. V was pared by 0 bases and J by 4 bases, with 7 bases of the junction left unmatched. Germline CDR1 is MGHRA and CDR2 is YSYEKL. The CDR3 loop reads CASSQDPLAHADTQYF. The CDR3 nucleotides are TGCGCCAGCAGCCAAGATCCACTAGCGCACGCAGATACGCAGTATTTT.

V and J are TRBV2 and TRBJ2-1; 9 bases are a match to TRBD2. This CDR3 spans 14 amino acids. V gave up 8 bases and J gave up 7 bases; unmatched junction bases: 9. Germline CDR1 is SNHLY and CDR2 is FYNNEI. For the CDR3, the DNA is TGTGCCAGCGGGTCTAGCGGGGAAGAAAATGAGCAGTTCTTC. Its protein is CASGSSGEENEQFF.

The chain employs TRBV4-2 and TRBJ2-2; 7 bases fit TRBD2. Germline CDR1 reads LGHNA; CDR2 reads YNFKEQ. This CDR3 has 16 residues. After removal of 0 bases from V and 4 bases from J, the junction contained 5 bases not matched to a gene. The CDR3 DNA reads as TGTGCCAGCAGCCAAGAGGTTGGGGGGGGCACCGGGGAGCTGTTTTTT. The encoded protein is CASSQEVGGGTGELFF.

The genes are TRBV13 and TRBJ2-2; 8 bases align to TRBD2. CDR1 is PRHDT, CDR2 FYEKMQ, per germline (reference sequence). With V trimmed by 4 bases and J by 5 bases, 9 bases remained unmatched. The CDR3 runs to 16 residues. CDR3 sequence: CASSYKRERVTGELFF. The CDR3, as DNA: TGTGCCAGCAGCTATAAGCGGGAGAGGGTAACCGGGGAGCTGTTTTTT.

The chain employs TRBV19 and TRBJ2-1; TRBD2 aligns across 7 bases. Germline V lookup: CDR1 LNHDA, CDR2 SQIVND (reference sequence). Germline trimming cut 3 bases from V and 2 bases from J; bases unmatched to any gene: 4. This CDR3 has 15 amino acids. CDR3 bases: TGTGCCAGTAGTATTGTACTAGCGCCCTACAATGAGCAGTTCTTC. It codes for CASSIVLAPYNEQFF.

The V gene is TRBV11-3, the J gene TRBJ2-7, with 7 bases aligning to TRBD1. The ends lost 0 bases at V and 1 base at J; junction bases unmatched: 0. Germline V gene lookup returns CDR1 SGHNT and CDR2 YENEEA. CDR3 size: 14 residues. The CDR3 reads CASSLEGQSYEQYF. The CDR3 DNA is TGTGCCAGCAGCTTAGAGGGACAGTCCTACGAGCAGTACTTC.

CDR3 bases: TGTGCCAGCAGCTTAGCGAGCAGAGGAGATATTTCACCCCTCCACTTT. It yields the protein CASSLASRGDISPLHF. The genes are TRBV7-9 and TRBJ1-6; D unresolved. Trimming left V 0 bases short and J 9 bases short, with 15 bases between. Per the germline V gene, CDR1 is SEHNR and CDR2 is FQNEAQ (reference sequence). The CDR3 is 16 amino acids.

CDR3 bases: TGTGCCAGCAGTGATGGACAGGAGGTGGAGACCCAGTACTTC. Translated: CASSDGQEVETQYF. The V and J genes are TRBV25-1 and TRBJ2-5; 7 bases match TRBD1. The germline CDR1 and CDR2 sequences are MGHDK and SYGVNS. The V segment lost 3 bases and the J segment 5 bases; nucleotides outside the gene matches: 6. The CDR3 totals 14 residues.

J is TRBJ2-1 and V is TRBV6-6; 8 bases line up with TRBD2. Germline V lookup: CDR1 MNHNY, CDR2 SVGAGI (reference sequence). J gave up 11 bases and V 7 bases, and 13 bases lay outside the gene matches. CDR3 length: 14 residues. CDR3 coding DNA: TGTGCCAGCACTTCCCTCCTAGCGGGCGGGCAGCAGTTCTTC. Translated, it gives CASTSLLAGGQQFF.

The rearrangement links TRBV6-4 to TRBJ2-3, with 11 bases lining up with TRBD1. In germline, CDR1 is MRHNA, CDR2 SNTAGT. The CDR3 covers 15 residues. Trimming removed 0 bases from V and 6 bases from J; junction bases left unmatched: 2. The CDR3 DNA sequence: TGTGCCAGCAGTGACTCGAGGACAGGGGGCGATACGCAGTATTTT. It codes for CASSDSRTGGDTQYF.

The genes are TRBV6-9 and TRBJ1-5, with D possibly being TRBD1 (5 bases). The V and J ends lost 0 bases and 5 bases respectively, with 20 bases between them. The CDR3 has 18 amino acids. Per germline, CDR1 MNHGY and CDR2 SVAAGI. CDR3 DNA: TGTGCCAGCAGTTATTCTACTCCAGGGCCTCAGGGTTATCAGCCCCAGCATTTT. Amino acid sequence: CASSYSTPGPQGYQPQHF.

The chain recombines TRBV11-2 with TRBJ2-6; TRBD2 matches at 12 bases. From germline, CDR1 is SGHAT and CDR2 FQNNGV. V lost 2 bases to trimming and J lost 2 bases; unmatched junction nucleotides: 1. The CDR3 spans 17 residues. The CDR3 reads CASSLSSGGAGANVLTF. The CDR3 DNA reads TGTGCCAGCAGCTTATCTAGCGGGGGGGCTGGGGCCAACGTCCTGACTTTC.

The CDR3 reads CASSQPGQGAWQPQHF. CDR3 DNA: TGCGCCAGCAGTCAACCGGGACAGGGGGCTTGGCAGCCCCAGCATTTT. The genes are TRBV23-1 and TRBJ1-5; 12 nucleotides align to TRBD1. TRBV23-1 is sorted into the ORF group, with uncertain function. The V gene end was trimmed by 2 bases and the J gene end by 7 bases; junction bases not matched to a gene: 6. The CDR3 sequence is 16 residues long.

Notes on this clone: Relative to the germline gene, one junction end is altered; a read error may explain this. The CDR3 is CASSLGLLSYEQYF. The DNA for the CDR3 is TGTGCCAGCAGCCTAGGCCTTTTGTCCTACGAGCAGTACTTC. This chain connects TRBV13 to TRBJ2-7; D ambiguous. There are 14 residues in the CDR3. Per the germline V gene, CDR1 is PRHDT and CDR2 is FYEKMQ (reference sequence).

The CDR3 nucleotides are TGTGCCAGCAGCCAAGATAGCGGGGGGGCCAATGAGCAGTTCTTC. Translating gives CASSQDSGGANEQFF. The chain carries TRBV4-2 and TRBJ2-1; 11 positions match TRBD2. Germline lookup yields CDR1 LGHNA and CDR2 YNFKEQ. J gave up 6 bases and V 0 bases, and 1 base lay outside the gene matches. CDR3 length equals 15 residues.

CDR3 in amino acids: CAISDTGKPQHF. The CDR3 DNA reads TGTGCCATCAGTGATACGGGGAAGCCCCAGCATTTT. The V gene is TRBV10-3, the J gene TRBJ1-5; D remains ambiguous. This CDR3 has 12 amino acids. The V gene's germline CDR1 is ENHRY and CDR2 SYGVKD. The ends were cut back, 3 bases at V and 8 bases at J, with 8 bases in the middle.

The CDR3 is CASSFPQTYEQYF. The DNA of the CDR3 is TGTGCCAGCAGCTTCCCCCAGACCTACGAGCAGTACTTC. The chain is built from TRBV5-4 and TRBJ2-7; no clear D gene. The CDR3 consists of 13 residues. CDR1 and CDR2 (germline): SGHNT, YYREEE (reference sequence). V lost 2 bases and J 2 bases, leaving 8 bases between the germline ends.

The CDR3 DNA is TGTGCCATCATGTCAGGGAAACACTCCTATAATTCACCCCTCCACTTT. Its translation is CAIMSGKHSYNSPLHF. The chain has TRBV2 and TRBJ1-6; D perhaps matches TRBD1 (5 bases). Germline-derived CDR1 and CDR2 are SNHLY and FYNNEI. The CDR3 contains 16 residues. V was trimmed by 10 bases and J by 0 bases, leaving 16 bases between them.

This rearrangement joins TRBV6-5 to TRBJ2-5, with 11 bases lining up with TRBD1. The CDR3 sequence is 15 residues long. The germline V gene has CDR1 MNHEY and CDR2 SVGAGI. V shed 5 bases, J shed 4 bases, and the junction held 6 bases outside the gene matches. CDR3 nucleotides: TGTGCCAGCAGTCCGAGTGGGACAGGGGGAGAGACCCAGTACTTC. Protein sequence: CASSPSGTGGETQYF.

The CDR3 sequence is CATNDGGTFLQFF. In DNA form, the CDR3 reads TGTGCCACCAACGACGGGGGGACTTTCCTGCAGTTCTTC. V is TRBV15 and J is TRBJ2-1; 7 bases match TRBD2. Germline CDR1 LNHNV, CDR2 YYDKDF (reference sequence). The CDR3 consists of 13 residues. Germline trimming cut 7 bases from V and 12 bases from J; bases unmatched to any gene: 12.

The rearrangement joins TRBV28 to TRBJ2-7; no clear D. This CDR3 has 12 amino acids. The germline CDR1 and CDR2 sequences are MDHEN and SYDVKM. The germline V and J ends were trimmed by 6 bases and 1 base, with 7 bases remaining between them. Written as DNA, the CDR3 is TGTGCCAGCAGGGGCAATTCCTACGAGCAGTACTTC. Translating it yields CASRGNSYEQYF.

The chain combines TRBV5-4 with TRBJ2-6; maybe TRBD2 (5 bases). CDR3 length: 18 amino acids. Germline values: CDR1 SGHNT, CDR2 YYREEE (reference sequence). V lost 0 bases, J lost 0 bases, and 13 bases lay in between. CDR3: CASSLGLRVASGANVLTF. DNA for the CDR3: TGTGCCAGCAGCTTGGGTTTGAGGGTTGCCTCTGGGGCCAACGTCCTGACTTTC. The full variable domain, with the rest looked up from reference TRBV5-4 and TRBJ2-6, is ETGVTQSPTHLIKTRGQQVTLRCSSQSGHNTVSWYQQALGQGPQFIFQYYREEENGRGNFPPRFSGLQFPNYSSELNVNALELDDSALYLCASSLGLRVASGANVLTFGAGSRLTVL.